This entry describes one T cell receptor (beta chain). The antigen is not known. Profiling relied on immunoSEQ multiplex PCR, and the TCRdb table lists in-frame clones only, not all of them. The sample shows tens of thousands of clones, about 80% of them seen only once. The V end lost 8 bases, the J end lost 7 bases, and 12 bases lay between the germline ends. CDR3 length equals 12 residues. From germline, CDR1 is MNHEY and CDR2 SMNVEV (reference sequence). This specimen belongs to a study of radiotherapy plus CTLA-4 blockade in lung cancer. Study background: Patients showed objective responses in 15% to 20% of cases, and disease control was achieved by roughly 30%. Regarding the study as a whole: Tumor-origin TCR clones grew in blood after radiotherapy plus ipilimumab. Response was reportedly best predicted by early blood T cell clone dynamics, with interferon-beta.

Lung cancer patients with chemo-refractory metastatic non-small-cell disease were given focal radiation plus CTLA-4 blockade with ipilimumab. Sequencing was performed on peripheral blood, taken from a patient treated with radiotherapy plus ipilimumab. The receptor was isolated from a human donor with non-small cell lung cancer who had stable disease on radiotherapy plus ipilimumab. The chain is built from TRBV27 and TRBJ2-4, with D possibly being TRBD2 (5 bases). DNA for the CDR3: TGTGCCAGCGCCTTCAGAGGGAACATTCAGTACTTC. Translating it yields CASAFRGNIQYF.